This TCR beta chain was identified during a study of cytomegalovirus exposure and HLA in healthy donors. Assay used: immunoSEQ multiplex PCR; TCRdb lists only in-frame clones, some missing. Of about 130,000 clones in the sample, approximately 88% were seen once. With regard to this clone: Its antigen remains unidentified.

Overall study findings and caveats: In vitro, a few CMV-associated chains proved specific for CMV antigens. Some TCR beta chains (164 of them) were listed as cytomegalovirus-associated.

The receptor's source is a woman aged 18-29 years in good health and CMV-seronegative. Input material: PBMCs.

The CDR3 is CASSLALGTGGYEQYF. The CDR3 nucleotides read TGCGCCAGCAGCTTGGCCTTAGGGACAGGGGGCTACGAGCAGTACTTC. The V gene is TRBV5-1, the J gene TRBJ2-7, with 11 bases fitting TRBD1. J lost 3 bases, V lost 0 bases, and 5 bases had no gene match. Per germline, CDR1 SGHRS and CDR2 YFSETQ. The CDR3 totals 16 residues. The whole variable domain, remainder taken from reference TRBV5-1 and TRBJ2-7, is KAGVTQTPRYLIKTRGQQVTLSCSPISGHRSVSWYQQTPGQGLQFLFEYFSETQRNKGNFPGRFSGRQFSNSRSEMNVSTLELGDSALYLCASSLALGTGGYEQYFGPGTRLTVT.